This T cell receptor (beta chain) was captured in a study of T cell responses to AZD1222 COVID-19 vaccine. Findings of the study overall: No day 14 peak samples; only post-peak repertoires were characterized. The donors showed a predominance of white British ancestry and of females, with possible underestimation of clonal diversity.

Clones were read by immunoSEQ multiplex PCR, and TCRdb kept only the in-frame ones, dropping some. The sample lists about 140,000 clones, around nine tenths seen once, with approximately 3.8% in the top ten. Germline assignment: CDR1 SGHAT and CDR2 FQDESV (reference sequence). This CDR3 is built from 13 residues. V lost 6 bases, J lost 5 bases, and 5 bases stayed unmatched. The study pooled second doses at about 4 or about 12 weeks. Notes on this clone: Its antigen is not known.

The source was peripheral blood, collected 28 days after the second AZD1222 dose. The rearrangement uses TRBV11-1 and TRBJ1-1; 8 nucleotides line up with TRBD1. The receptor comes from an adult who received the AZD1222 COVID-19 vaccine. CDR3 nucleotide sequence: TGTGCCAGCAGTTCCTACAGGGGGACTGAAGCTTTCTTT. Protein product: CASSSYRGTEAFF.